This T cell receptor beta chain was sequenced during a study of T cell responses to AZD1222 COVID-19 vaccine. Regarding this clone: Its antigen is not identified.

The study's findings and limits: Females made up more of the donors, who were largely white British, and clonal diversity may have come out too low.

Per the germline V gene, CDR1 is SNHLY and CDR2 is FYNNEI. V gave up 7 bases and J gave up 2 bases, with 12 bases separating them. CDR3 size: 13 residues. Sequenced by immunoSEQ multiplex PCR; TCRdb stores in-frame clones only, minus some. In the table there are more than 100,000 clones, over 75% of which are singletons. The receptor comes from an adult in good health. Sequenced material: peripheral blood, taken on day 0 of AZD1222 vaccination. The V call is TRBV2, the J call TRBJ2-7; D unclear. The CDR3 loop is CASKPFATYEQYF. The CDR3 DNA follows: TGTGCCAGCAAGCCGTTTGCTACCTACGAGCAGTACTTC.